These 17 T cell receptor beta chains came from one sample sequenced in a study of regulatory T cells in long-lasting Graves disease. Both iRepertoire HTBI primers and Arm-PCR of CDR3 regions were used to build the TCR beta libraries. TCRdb independently ran MiXCR on the multiplex PCR reads; one entry per CDR3 protein. The sample consists of about 470,000 distinct CDR3 sequences, under 25% of them appearing once. Time point denoted: persistent/refractory GD, antithyroid drugs over 5 years with positive TRAb. Construction of the TCR library relied on RNA isolated from PBMCs. The sequencing here drew on peripheral blood mononuclear cells (PBMCs), taken when the disease was refractory, from a patient treated with antithyroid drugs. The receptors come from a female donor with Graves disease.

This clonotype has at least ten counts. The chain is built from TRBV6-5 and TRBJ1-1; D ambiguous. The ends were cut back, 0 bases at V and 7 bases at J, with 18 bases in the middle. CDR3 length equals 16 residues. Germline values: CDR1 MNHEY, CDR2 SVGAGI. Here the CDR3 DNA reads TGTGCCAGCAGTTACTCTAGCAAGATCCTGACGAGTGAAGCTTTCTTT. Its protein is CASSYSSKILTSEAFF.

This clonotype has a handful of counts. This chain joins TRBV28 and TRBJ1-2; no firm D call. CDR3 length equals 14 residues. CDR1 and CDR2 from the germline V gene are MDHEN and SYDVKM. The V end lost 8 bases, the J end lost 2 bases, and 15 bases lay between the germline ends. The CDR3 sequence is CASAFTAINYGYTF. CDR3 bases: TGTGCCAGCGCCTTTACAGCTATAAACTATGGCTACACCTTC.

This clonotype was seen a handful of times. This chain uses TRBV6-1 with TRBJ1-1, with a possible D match to TRBD1 (5 bases). V lost 7 bases and J 11 bases, leaving 14 bases between the germline ends. Germline-derived CDR1 and CDR2 are MNHNS and SASEGT. This CDR3 comprises 11 residues. The CDR3 protein is CASTQGETAFF. The CDR3 DNA follows: TGTGCCAGCACCCAGGGAGAGACGGCTTTCTTT.

This clonotype was counted many times. J is TRBJ2-7 and V is TRBV13, with a weak D call TRBD2 (5 bases). With 1 base removed from V and 6 bases from J, the gap between germline ends came to 13 bases. Germline V lookup: CDR1 PRHDT, CDR2 FYEKMQ (reference sequence). This CDR3 is built from 14 residues. CDR3: CASSLAGSSLEQYF. The CDR3 DNA is TGTGCCAGCAGCTTAGCGGGATCGAGCCTCGAGCAGTACTTC.

This clonotype was recorded a few times. The chain joins TRBV7-9 to TRBJ2-5; D not resolved. Germline CDR1 is SEHNR and CDR2 is FQNEAQ (reference sequence). With 5 bases removed from V and 0 bases from J, the gap between germline ends came to 10 bases. CDR3 length equals 14 residues. In DNA, the CDR3 is TGTGCCAGCAGCCCCCTCGGCAACCAAGAGACCCAGTACTTC. Protein sequence: CASSPLGNQETQYF.

This clonotype occurred a few times. The V call is TRBV9, the J call TRBJ1-4, with 9 bases fitting TRBD1. The ends lost 4 bases at V and 8 bases at J; junction bases unmatched: 9. Germline V gene data show CDR1 as SGDLS and CDR2 as YYNGEE. The CDR3 length is 15 residues. The CDR3, as DNA: TGTGCCAGCAGCTCGAGGGGACAGGGTTGGGAAAAACTGTTTTTT. Amino acid sequence: CASSSRGQGWEKLFF.

This clonotype was counted only a few times. The CDR3 coding sequence is TGCAGCGTCGCCATGGGGGCTGAAGCTTTCTTT. Its protein product is CSVAMGAEAFF. This chain connects TRBV29-1 to TRBJ1-1, with a tentative D call TRBD1 (5 bases). Germline assignment: CDR1 SQVTM and CDR2 ANQGSEA. The CDR3 totals 11 residues. V was trimmed by 6 bases and J by 6 bases, leaving 11 bases between them.

This chain uses TRBV10-3 with TRBJ1-1, with TRBD1 as a possible D gene (5 bases). V shed 4 bases and J shed 5 bases, with 11 bases lying between them. The CDR3 has 13 amino acids. Germline assignment: CDR1 ENHRY and CDR2 SYGVKD. The CDR3 bases are TGTGCCATCAGTGTGGCCGAGGGGACTGAAGCTTTCTTT. Its translation is CAISVAEGTEAFF.

In this sample, this clonotype turned up many times. The CDR3 DNA reads TGTGCCAGCAGCGTGGGCCCTCGGGGCGCTGAAGCTTTCTTT. Protein sequence: CASSVGPRGAEAFF. This chain links TRBV9 with TRBJ1-1; weak D call: TRBD1 (5 bases). The CDR3 runs 14 residues. Deletions cut 2 bases from V and 6 bases from J, with 14 bases between. From germline, CDR1 is SGDLS and CDR2 YYNGEE.

The sample holds one count of this clonotype. The V gene is TRBV18, the J gene TRBJ2-1, with 9 bases aligning to TRBD1. CDR1 and CDR2 (germline): KGHSH, LQKENI. The CDR3 covers 15 residues. Germline trimming cut 3 bases from V and 4 bases from J; bases unmatched to any gene: 4. CDR3 sequence reads: CASSPGQGLYNEQFF. The CDR3 region has the DNA TGTGCCAGCTCACCGGGACAGGGACTTTACAATGAGCAGTTCTTC.

This clonotype was found many times. The V and J genes are TRBV29-1 and TRBJ2-5; D possibly corresponds to TRBD2 (6 bases). Trimming took off 4 bases at V and 6 bases at J, with 15 bases between the two ends. CDR3 size: 13 residues. Germline CDR1 reads SQVTM; CDR2 reads ANQGSEA. CDR3 in amino acids: CSVVRDSRQTQYF. In DNA form, the CDR3 reads TGCAGCGTTGTGCGGGACTCCCGGCAGACCCAGTACTTC.

As DNA, the CDR3 is TGCAGTGCTAGGGTGGCTAGGGCCAATGAGCAGTTCTTC. Translating it yields CSARVARANEQFF. The V call is TRBV20-1, the J call TRBJ2-1; unclear D gene. The CDR3 loop spans 13 amino acids. The V end lost 3 bases, the J end lost 6 bases, and 12 bases lay between the germline ends. The germline V gene has CDR1 DFQATT and CDR2 SNEGSKA (reference sequence).

The table lists this clonotype with a few counts. The V call is TRBV14, the J call TRBJ2-1; D unresolved. The CDR3 loop spans 15 amino acids. CDR1 is SGHDN, CDR2 FVKESK, per germline. The V end lost 0 bases, the J end lost 5 bases, and 11 bases lay between the germline ends. The CDR3 DNA is TGTGCCAGCAGCCAAGATAAGGGTAGACACAATGAGCAGTTCTTC. It yields the protein CASSQDKGRHNEQFF.

In this sample, this clonotype turned up many times. The chain is built from TRBV11-2 and TRBJ2-5; D possibly corresponds to TRBD1 (6 bases). CDR3 length equals 15 residues. Looked up from germline, CDR1 is SGHAT and CDR2 is FQNNGV. Trimming left V 5 bases short and J 3 bases short, with 16 bases between. The CDR3 DNA follows: TGTGCCAGCAGCCCTCCGGGACAACCGAAAGAGACCCAGTACTTC. Translating it yields CASSPPGQPKETQYF.

This clonotype came up many times. The CDR3 nucleotides are TGCAGCGTTGAAAGTGCGGGAGGAACCTACGAGCAGTACTTC. The encoded protein is CSVESAGGTYEQYF. V is TRBV29-1 and J is TRBJ2-7, with 8 bases identical to TRBD2. The germline V gene encodes CDR1 SQVTM and CDR2 ANQGSEA. The CDR3 is made up of 14 amino acids. The trim removed 2 bases at V and 2 bases at J, leaving 5 bases unmatched.

This clonotype was found once. The CDR3 loop reads CASSLAGALVEQFF. CDR3 sequence (DNA): TGTGCCAGCAGTTTAGCGGGAGCTTTAGTTGAGCAGTTCTTC. The chain uses TRBV12-3 or TRBV12-4 and TRBJ2-1; maybe TRBD2 (5 bases). There are 14 residues in the CDR3. Trimming took 0 bases from V and 9 from J, leaving 12 bases between them.

This clonotype was observed a few times. The rearrangement joins TRBV5-1 to TRBJ2-2; a possible D gene is TRBD1 (6 bases). CDR1 and CDR2 (germline): SGHRS, YFSETQ. The CDR3 totals 15 residues. Trimming cost V 4 bases and J 2 bases, with 12 bases left between them. The DNA of the CDR3 is TGCGCCAGCAGCAGAACAGGGACCAACACCGGGGAGCTGTTTTTT. This gives the protein CASSRTGTNTGELFF.